The T cell receptor beta chain described here comes from a study of T cell clones after liver transplantation. Study background: Three of eight recipients were HCV-positive; others had non-autoimmune, non-viral indications. Tolerance: complete withdrawal held at least one year, liver enzymes staying within twice normal. Until 12-24 months post-transplant, subjects got standard immunosuppression and no induction.

Repertoires were generated with immunoSEQ multiplex PCR, while TCRdb's copy carries only in-frame clones and drops some. The data contain more than 65,000 clones, roughly 90% of them singletons. The sequence was obtained from a human donor who received a liver transplant. The sequenced sample was CD4+ T cells from blood, obtained before liver transplant.

The chain's CDR3 is CAWSRGGQGASKNIQYF. The CDR3 DNA reads TGTGCCTGGTCCCGGGGGGGGCAGGGGGCATCCAAAAACATTCAGTACTTC. V is TRBV30 and J is TRBJ2-4; D might be TRBD1 or TRBD2, each matching 8 bases. The CDR3 is 17 amino acids. Germline loops: CDR1 GTSNPN, CDR2 SVGIG (reference sequence). Between the trimmed V and J ends, which lost 5 bases and 2 bases, there was a span of 22 bases.